Presented here are 20 T cell receptor beta chains from one specimen sequenced in a study of T cell repertoires in cytomegalovirus infection. TCRdb independently ran MiXCR on the reads; one entry per CDR3 protein. The data hold over 450,000 distinct CDR3 sequences, with roughly 12% observed a single time. The sequencing input was PBMCs. The receptors shown here come from a human donor in good health (CMV status not recorded). Some clones in this sample may be carry-over from other donors' samples.

There are a few counts of this clonotype. The rearrangement links TRBV28 to TRBJ2-7; TRBD2 agrees at 7 bases. The V gene end was trimmed by 8 bases and the J gene end by 5 bases; junction bases not matched to a gene: 18. Germline V gene lookup returns CDR1 MDHEN and CDR2 SYDVKM. The CDR3 length is 16 residues. The DNA for the CDR3 is TGTGCCAGCCCTAGTTCTCGGGGAGGGCCGATCCACGAGCAGTACTTC. It is translated as CASPSSRGGPIHEQYF.

This clonotype has just a few counts. The CDR3 region is CASSLNYGGSYEQYF. The CDR3 bases are TGTGCCAGCAGCTTGAATTACGGCGGCTCCTACGAGCAGTACTTC. The rearrangement uses TRBV5-6 and TRBJ2-7; D is unclear. The V gene lost 1 base and the J gene lost 0 bases, with 11 bases spanning the gap. Germline assignment: CDR1 SGHDT and CDR2 YYEEEE. The CDR3 length is 15 residues.

V and J are TRBV19 and TRBJ1-5, with a weak D call TRBD1 (6 bases). The CDR3 loop spans 13 amino acids. The germline V gene has CDR1 LNHDA and CDR2 SQIVND (reference sequence). Trimming removed 9 bases at V and 6 bases at J, with 15 bases between. In DNA, the CDR3 is TGTGCCAGCGATACAGGGTTCCGTCAGCCCCAGCATTTT. It specifies CASDTGFRQPQHF.

The gene calls are TRBV29-1 and TRBJ1-1; D gene ambiguous. This CDR3 has 12 residues. The V gene's germline CDR1 is SQVTM and CDR2 ANQGSEA. The V end lost 3 bases, the J end lost 8 bases, and 13 bases lay between the germline ends. The CDR3 reads CSVEVGWSEAFF. The CDR3 region has the DNA TGCAGCGTTGAGGTCGGCTGGTCAGAAGCTTTCTTT.

This clonotype was counted many times. The V and J genes are TRBV2 and TRBJ2-5; 8 nucleotides match TRBD2. Germline V gene sequence: CDR1 SNHLY, CDR2 FYNNEI. V shed 7 bases and J 5 bases; nucleotides not matched to a gene: 6. CDR3 size: 13 residues. This CDR3 reads CASIGGGRETQYF. The CDR3 nucleotides read TGTGCCAGCATCGGGGGGGGACGTGAGACCCAGTACTTC.

The chain has TRBV7-9 and TRBJ2-7; the D call may be TRBD1 or TRBD2 (7 bases each). CDR1 is SEHNR and CDR2 is FQNEAQ in the germline V gene (reference sequence). Trimming took off 5 bases at V and 0 bases at J, with 17 bases between the two ends. The CDR3 runs 16 residues. Here the CDR3 reads CASSRYRGGGSYEQYF. DNA of the CDR3: TGTGCCAGCAGCCGCTACAGGGGAGGGGGCTCCTACGAGCAGTACTTC.

Many counts were recorded for this clonotype. In DNA, the CDR3 is TGTGCCAGCAGTTTAGCGAGAGGTGTCCAAGCTAACTATGGCTACACCTTC. Protein product: CASSLARGVQANYGYTF. This chain links TRBV12-3 or TRBV12-4 with TRBJ1-2, with unresolved D. The CDR3 covers 17 residues. V was pared by 0 bases and J by 0 bases, with 14 bases between.

This clonotype was seen many times. The genes are TRBV7-6 and TRBJ1-1; 11 nucleotides line up with TRBD1. This CDR3 is built from 16 residues. CDR1 and CDR2 from the germline V gene are SGHVS and FNYEAQ. After removal of 4 bases from V and 3 bases from J, the junction contained 7 bases not matched to a gene. The CDR3 is CASSSGQGAIYTEAFF. CDR3 DNA sequence: TGTGCCAGCAGCTCCGGACAGGGGGCTATTTACACTGAAGCTTTCTTT.

This chain links TRBV29-1 with TRBJ2-4, with 8 bases lining up with TRBD1. CDR3 length equals 11 residues. CDR1 SQVTM and CDR2 ANQGSEA come from the germline V gene. V lost 5 bases and J lost 9; bases outside the gene matches: 3. Written as DNA, the CDR3 is TGCAGCGTTAAACAGGGGGGCATTCAGTACTTC. Amino acid sequence: CSVKQGGIQYF. The full variable domain, its missing parts supplied by reference TRBV29-1 and TRBJ2-4, is SAVISQKPSRDICQRGTSLTIQCQVDSQVTMMFWYRQQPGQSLTLIATANQGSEATYESGFVIDKFPISRPNLTFSTLTVSNMSPEDSSIYLCSVKQGGIQYFGAGTRLSVL.

As regards this clonotype: With a much larger clone just one base away, this may be a read error. The CDR3 region has the DNA TGTGCCAGCAGAACTACCACCTACGAGGAGTACTTC. Residues: CASRTTTYEEYF. The chain combines TRBV6-5 with TRBJ2-7; D call uncertain. The CDR3 is 12 residues long. Germline values: CDR1 MNHEY, CDR2 SVGAGI.

This clonotype was detected many times. One end of the junction fails to match germline, which may point to a read error. The V gene is TRBV7-7, the J gene TRBJ2-1; D might be TRBD2 (6 bases). This CDR3 comprises 14 residues. Germline values: CDR1 SSHAT, CDR2 FNYEAQ (reference sequence). In nucleotides, the CDR3 is TGTGCTAGCAGCTCCGGCGGGGCCTACAATGAGCAGTTCTTC. Amino acid sequence: CASSSGGAYNEQFF.

This clonotype was seen a handful of times. The chain employs TRBV20-1 and TRBJ2-7; 10 bases match TRBD2. The CDR3 loop spans 14 amino acids. After removal of 0 bases from V and 2 bases from J, the junction contained 1 base not matched to a gene. Germline V gene lookup returns CDR1 DFQATT and CDR2 SNEGSKA (reference sequence). The CDR3 here is CSARELAGPYEQYF. CDR3 DNA: TGCAGTGCTAGAGAACTAGCGGGGCCCTACGAGCAGTACTTC.

This clonotype turned up a few times. The chain has TRBV2 and TRBJ2-1, with a tentative D call TRBD2 (7 bases). Germline V gene sequence: CDR1 SNHLY, CDR2 FYNNEI. Trimming cost V 6 bases and J 0 bases, with 21 bases left between them. The CDR3 has 18 amino acids. The CDR3, as DNA: TGTGCCAGCAGGGGGGAGGGGGGCGCGAGCAGCTCCTACAATGAGCAGTTCTTC. This translates into CASRGEGGASSSYNEQFF.

The chain recombines TRBV7-9 with TRBJ2-3; no clear D gene. Per germline, CDR1 SEHNR and CDR2 FQNEAQ (reference sequence). The CDR3 loop spans 13 amino acids. Trimming left V 5 bases short and J 6 bases short, with 12 bases between. The CDR3 sequence: CASSLPIADTQYF. The CDR3 coding sequence is TGTGCCAGCAGCCTCCCTATTGCCGATACGCAGTATTTT.

This chain joins TRBV29-1 and TRBJ2-1, with 9 bases fitting TRBD2. V shed 3 bases, J shed 4 bases, and the junction held 1 base outside the gene matches. This CDR3 spans 13 amino acids. In germline, CDR1 is SQVTM, CDR2 ANQGSEA. CDR3: CSVEGLAYNEQFF. The CDR3, as DNA: TGCAGCGTTGAGGGACTAGCATACAATGAGCAGTTCTTC.

On this clonotype itself: A read error is possible here, since a much larger clone lies one base away. The chain uses TRBV7-9 and TRBJ2-5, with 13 bases identical to TRBD2. With 2 bases clipped from V and 4 bases from J, the junction kept 1 base outside the gene matches. The germline CDR1 and CDR2 sequences are SEHNR and FQNEAQ (reference sequence). CDR3 length: 15 amino acids. Written as DNA, the CDR3 is TGTGCCAGCAGCTTAACTAGCGGGAGGGGAGAGACCCAGTACTTC. This codes for CASSLTSGRGETQYF.

This clonotype appeared a few times. The V and J genes are TRBV20-1 and TRBJ2-7; D is possibly TRBD1 (6 bases). The V gene's germline CDR1 is DFQATT and CDR2 SNEGSKA (reference sequence). V lost 6 bases and J 2 bases, leaving 14 bases between the germline ends. The CDR3 contains 13 residues. CDR3 sequence (DNA): TGCAGTGCCACCGAGGACAGAACCTACGAGCAGTACTTC. Translated, it gives CSATEDRTYEQYF.

This sequence joins TRBV7-3 and TRBJ1-1; TRBD1 agrees at 8 bases. V lost 3 bases to trimming and J lost 7 bases; unmatched junction nucleotides: 4. This CDR3 region has 13 residues. CDR1 is SGHTA and CDR2 is FQGTGA in the germline V gene. CDR3 sequence (DNA): TGTGCCAGCAGCTTGACAGGGGTGGGTGAAGCTTTCTTT. It is translated as CASSLTGVGEAFF.

This clonotype has a count of ten or more. The chain employs TRBV6-1 and TRBJ2-3; D uncertain. Germline CDR1 is MNHNS and CDR2 is SASEGT. Trimming removed 7 bases at V and 5 bases at J, with 16 bases between. The CDR3 contains 14 residues. The CDR3 protein is CASNDGEVGDTQYF. CDR3 sequence (DNA): TGTGCCAGCAATGACGGAGAGGTTGGAGATACGCAGTATTTT.

Ten or more counts support this clonotype. The chain joins TRBV28 to TRBJ2-4; D is possibly TRBD1 or TRBD2 (5 bases each). In germline, CDR1 is MDHEN, CDR2 SYDVKM. Deletions cut 2 bases from V and 7 bases from J, with 15 bases between. The CDR3 totals 15 residues. The CDR3 spells CASSLDGTRRNIQYF. The CDR3 nucleotides read TGTGCCAGCAGTTTAGATGGGACCCGGCGGAACATTCAGTACTTC.